The source of this T cell receptor (beta chain) is a study of T cell repertoires in cytomegalovirus infection. J gave up 2 bases and V 6 bases, and 6 bases lay outside the gene matches. The germline CDR1 and CDR2 sequences are SGHTA and FQGNSA. The CDR3 contains 17 residues. This clonotype occurred many times. TCRdb used MiXCR to reprocess the reads, holding one entry per CDR3 protein. Here the sample spans about 80,000 distinct CDR3 sequences, about 3.8% being singletons. This sequence originates from a human donor in good health (CMV status not recorded). Some clones in this sample may be carry-over from other donors' samples. Sequencing was carried out using PBMCs. The chain couples TRBV7-2 to TRBJ2-6; TRBD2 matches 11 bases. This CDR3 reads CASRPTSGRTGANVLTF. The CDR3 nucleotides are TGTGCCAGCAGGCCCACTAGCGGGAGAACTGGGGCCAACGTCCTGACTTTC.